This T cell receptor beta chain was obtained from a study of OX40 agonist ivuxolimab in advanced cancers. Assay used: immunoSEQ multiplex PCR; TCRdb lists only in-frame clones, some missing. This repertoire shows about 62,000 clones, roughly 87% found once; its top ten account for over 0.6%. The V gene lost 4 bases and the J gene lost 0 bases, with 19 bases spanning the gap. The CDR3 is 18 residues long. CDR1 is SGHDT and CDR2 is YYEEEE in the germline V gene. The chain combines TRBV5-6 with TRBJ2-2; D is tentatively TRBD1 or TRBD2 (6 bases each). Sequencing used CD4+ or CD8+ T cells sorted from blood, obtained in a trial of the OX40 agonist ivuxolimab. This clonotype was obtained from an adult with an advanced solid tumor such as melanoma, head and neck, liver or kidney cancer. CDR3 sequence reads: CASSRTPGRGPNTGELFF. DNA for the CDR3: TGTGCCAGCAGCCGGACCCCAGGACGGGGGCCGAACACCGGGGAGCTGTTTTTT. The variable domain in full, completed from reference TRBV5-6 and TRBJ2-2, reads DAGVTQSPTHLIKTRGQQVTLRCSPKSGHDTVSWYQQALGQGPQFIFQYYEEEERQRGNFPDRFSGHQFPNYSSELNVNALLLGDSALYLCASSRTPGRGPNTGELFFGEGSRLTVL.